A single T cell receptor beta chain is shown here with its context. No antigen is known for it. TCRdb's table, derived via immunoSEQ multiplex PCR, lists solely in-frame clones and lacks some. The sample has more than 45,000 clones; just over 90% are singletons. This entry is derived from a study of OX40 agonist ivuxolimab in advanced cancers. Study context: The dose-escalation cohort was approximately 85% male, with a mean age of around 60 years, ranging about 23 to 90.

Study-level points and caveats: Researchers report that CD8+ T cells had, on average, more expanded clones than CD4+.

Patients were excluded for autoimmune disease history or systemic immunosuppression. This CDR3 is built from 16 residues. V lost 0 bases and J lost 4, with 13 bases in between. From germline, CDR1 is SGHAT and CDR2 FQNNGV. The clonotype comes from an adult with an advanced solid tumor such as melanoma, head and neck, liver or kidney cancer. The rearrangement joins TRBV11-2 to TRBJ2-1; TRBD2 might be the D (6 bases). Source: CD4+ or CD8+ T cells sorted from blood, taken in a trial of the OX40 agonist ivuxolimab. The CDR3 DNA reads as TGTGCCAGCAGCTTAGAGGTCGGGGGAACTTACAATGAGCAGTTCTTC. Its translation: CASSLEVGGTYNEQFF.